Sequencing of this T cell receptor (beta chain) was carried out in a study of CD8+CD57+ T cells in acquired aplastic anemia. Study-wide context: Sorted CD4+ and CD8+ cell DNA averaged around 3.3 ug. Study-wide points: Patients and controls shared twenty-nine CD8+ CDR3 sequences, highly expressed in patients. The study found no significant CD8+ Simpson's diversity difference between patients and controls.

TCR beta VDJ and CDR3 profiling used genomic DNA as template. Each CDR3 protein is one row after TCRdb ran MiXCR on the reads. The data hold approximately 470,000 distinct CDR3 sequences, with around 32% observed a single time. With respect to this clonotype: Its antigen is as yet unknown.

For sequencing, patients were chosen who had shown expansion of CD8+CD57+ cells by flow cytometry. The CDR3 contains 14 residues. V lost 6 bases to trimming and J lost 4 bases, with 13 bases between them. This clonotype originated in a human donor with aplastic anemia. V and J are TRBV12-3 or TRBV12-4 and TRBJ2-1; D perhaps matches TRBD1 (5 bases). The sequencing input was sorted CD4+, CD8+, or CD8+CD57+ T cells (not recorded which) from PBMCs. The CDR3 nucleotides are TGTGCCAGCAGGGTTGACACAGGATACAATGAGCAGTTCTTC. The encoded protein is CASRVDTGYNEQFF.